This is a list of T cell receptor beta chains from one sample in a study of cytomegalovirus exposure and HLA in healthy donors. Sequencing was performed with immunoSEQ multiplex PCR; in TCRdb, only in-frame clones are kept and a portion is missing. This sample's table reports some 200,000 clones. The sample taken for sequencing was PBMCs. These receptors originate from a boy between 10 and 17 years old in good health and CMV-seronegative. Each CDR3 is given with its conserved first and last residue. The D gene is left open where the match is weak.

TGCGCCAGCAGCTTGGAGCAGCAGGTCTACGAGCAGTACTTC,CASSLEQQVYEQYF,TRBJ2-7,TRBV5-1,.
TGTGCCAGCTCACCAACTCCCAGGGAAGGGGATGGCTACACCTTC,CASSPTPREGDGYTF,TRBJ1-2,TRBV18,.
TGTGCCAGCCCACCCGGACAGGGGCCAGATACGCAGTATTTT,CASPPGQGPDTQYF,TRBJ2-3,TRBV5-7,TRBD1
TGTGTCAGCACCTGGACAGGGAGGGTCTACGAGCAGTACTTC,CVSTWTGRVYEQYF,TRBJ2-7,TRBV13,.
TGTGCCAGCAGACCTACTCTCGGGACAGGGGGTGATTCACCCCTCCACTTT,CASRPTLGTGGDSPLHF,TRBJ1-6,TRBV7-9,TRBD1
TGTGCCAGCAGCTTGGTGGCTAGCGGGGGCTATGAGCAGTTCTTC,CASSLVASGGYEQFF,TRBJ2-1,TRBV5-5,TRBD2
TGTGCCACCAGCAGAGATCCGCCTCGTAGCGGGGGTCCCACTGATGAGCAGTTCTTC,CATSRDPPRSGGPTDEQFF,TRBJ2-1,TRBV15,TRBD2
TGTGCCAGCACCACCGGACAGGGGTCCACTGAAGCTTTCTTT,CASTTGQGSTEAFF,TRBJ1-1,TRBV27,TRBD1
TGTGCCAGCAGTTCTAGCCGGGACAGGGCTACTGTGTCCACCGGGGAGCTGTTTTTT,CASSSSRDRATVSTGELFF,TRBJ2-2,TRBV2,TRBD1
TGTGCCAGTAGTACACTCCGGACAGGGGCCGGAGAGACCCAGTACTTC,CASSTLRTGAGETQYF,TRBJ2-5,TRBV19,TRBD1
TGTGCCAGCAGCTTGGGGACTAGCGGGGCTAGCACAGATACGCAGTATTTT,CASSLGTSGASTDTQYF,TRBJ2-3,TRBV5-6,TRBD2
TGCACCAGCAGAGGGGTTCGCTCTGGAAACACCATATATTTT,CTSRGVRSGNTIYF,TRBJ1-3,TRBV1,.
TGTGCCAGCAATCGGGGTGGATGTGACAATCAGCCCCAGCATTTT,CASNRGGCDNQPQHF,TRBJ1-5,TRBV25-1,.
TGTGCCAGCAGGATTTCCGGGAGTCTCACAGTACAGCCCCAGCATTTT,CASRISGSLTVQPQHF,TRBJ1-5,TRBV27,.
TGTGCCAGCAGTTTATCGGGACAGAACTATCAGCCCCAGCATTTT,CASSLSGQNYQPQHF,TRBJ1-5,TRBV27,TRBD1
TGTGCCAGCAGCCTACAAGAGACCCAGTACTTC,CASSLQETQYF,TRBJ2-5,TRBV11-2,.
TGTGCCAGCAACCTCGCGAGCGGGACCGGGGAGCTGTTTTTT,CASNLASGTGELFF,TRBJ2-2,TRBV9,.
TGTGCCAGCAGTCTCATCCTAGCGGGGGGGCCCAATGAGCAGTTCTTC,CASSLILAGGPNEQFF,TRBJ2-1,TRBV27,TRBD2
TGCGCCAGCAGCTTGGGGCGGGGCTACAATGAGCAGTTCTTC,CASSLGRGYNEQFF,TRBJ2-1,TRBV5-1,.
TGTGCCAGCAGTTTAGGGCCCTTTATGAACACTGAAGCTTTCTTT,CASSLGPFMNTEAFF,TRBJ1-1,TRBV27,.
TGTGCCAGCAGCCTCGGGACTGCCTATGGCTACACCTTC,CASSLGTAYGYTF,TRBJ1-2,TRBV7-2,.
TGTGCCAGTACAGAAACTAGCGGCGAGTACAATGAGCAGTTCTTC,CASTETSGEYNEQFF,TRBJ2-1,TRBV19,TRBD2
TGCGCCAGCAGCCAAGAAGAAATTGGTCAGGAGGCGGATACGCAGTATTTT,CASSQEEIGQEADTQYF,TRBJ2-3,TRBV4-3,.
TGTGCCAGCAGAGCGGGACTGGCCTCGCAAGAGACCCAGTACTTC,CASRAGLASQETQYF,TRBJ2-5,TRBV6-6,TRBD2
TGTGCCAGCAGCTCCGAGGCCGGGGGATACGAGCAGTACTTC,CASSSEAGGYEQYF,TRBJ2-7,TRBV13,.
TGTGCCAGCAGTCGGGTTCTCCTAGCGGGGGGGCAGTACGAGCAGTACTTC,CASSRVLLAGGQYEQYF,TRBJ2-7,TRBV28,TRBD2
TGCGCCAGCAGCTCGACAGGGCGGGAGGGCCAGCCCCAGCATTTT,CASSSTGREGQPQHF,TRBJ1-5,TRBV5-1,TRBD1
TGTGCCAGTAGTAACGTACTAGCCTACGAGCAGTACTTC,CASSNVLAYEQYF,TRBJ2-7,TRBV19,.
TGTGCCAGCAGCCACCGGGGGGAAAGCACCGGGGAGCTGTTTTTT,CASSHRGESTGELFF,TRBJ2-2,TRBV11-3,TRBD2
TGTGCCAGCAGCTTGGGGAGCGGGGGGATCTACGAGCAGTACTTC,CASSLGSGGIYEQYF,TRBJ2-7,TRBV7-3,TRBD2
TGTGCCAGCAGTGAAGGACGAGGCGGGAATGAGCAGTTCTTC,CASSEGRGGNEQFF,TRBJ2-1,TRBV6-1,.
TGCGCCAGCAGCCGAGTTGGAGCCGGGACAGGCTCCTACGAGCAGTACTTC,CASSRVGAGTGSYEQYF,TRBJ2-7,TRBV4-3,TRBD1
TGTGCCAGCAGCTTATACTTGGAGAGGGAGCAGTACTTC,CASSLYLEREQYF,TRBJ2-7,TRBV7-6,.
TGTGCCAGCAGTACGGGACTAGGAGACGAGCAGTACTTC,CASSTGLGDEQYF,TRBJ2-7,TRBV6-5,TRBD2
TGTGCCAGCAGCTTCCGGGACACCGAAGCTTTCTTT,CASSFRDTEAFF,TRBJ1-1,TRBV11-2,.
TGTGCCAGCAGCGGGCCGCCAGGGACAACCAGGTTGGAAAAACTGTTTTTT,CASSGPPGTTRLEKLFF,TRBJ1-4,TRBV11-2,.
TGTGCCAGCAGCGTAGCCGGGGGGGGCCAAGGTACGCAGTATTTT,CASSVAGGGQGTQYF,TRBJ2-3,TRBV9,TRBD2
TGCGCCAGCACCAGAGAAGGCCAGGGGCTAAGGGGCTCACCCCTCCACTTT,CASTREGQGLRGSPLHF,TRBJ1-6,TRBV4-1,.